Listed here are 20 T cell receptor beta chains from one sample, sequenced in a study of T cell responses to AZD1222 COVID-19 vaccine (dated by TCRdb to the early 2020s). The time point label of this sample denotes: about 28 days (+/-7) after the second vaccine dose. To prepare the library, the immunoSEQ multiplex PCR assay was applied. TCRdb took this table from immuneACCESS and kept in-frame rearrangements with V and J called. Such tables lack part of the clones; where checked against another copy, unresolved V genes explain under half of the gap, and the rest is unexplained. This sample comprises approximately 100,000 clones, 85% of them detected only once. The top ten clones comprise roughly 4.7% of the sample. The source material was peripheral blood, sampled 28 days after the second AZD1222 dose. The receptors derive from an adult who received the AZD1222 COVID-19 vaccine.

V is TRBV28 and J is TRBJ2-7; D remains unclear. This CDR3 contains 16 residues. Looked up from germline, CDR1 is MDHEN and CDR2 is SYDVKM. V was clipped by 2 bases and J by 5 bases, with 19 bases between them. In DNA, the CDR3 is TGTGCCAGCAGTTTAAGTGGAGCAGGACCGACGAACGAGCAGTACTTC. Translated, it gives CASSLSGAGPTNEQYF.

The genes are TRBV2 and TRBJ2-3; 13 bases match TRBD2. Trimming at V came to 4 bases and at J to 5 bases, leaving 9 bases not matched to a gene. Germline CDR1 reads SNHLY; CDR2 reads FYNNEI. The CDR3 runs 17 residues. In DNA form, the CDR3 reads TGTGCCAGCAGTGTGACTAGCGGGGGGCCAGTTCAAGATACGCAGTATTTT. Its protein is CASSVTSGGPVQDTQYF.

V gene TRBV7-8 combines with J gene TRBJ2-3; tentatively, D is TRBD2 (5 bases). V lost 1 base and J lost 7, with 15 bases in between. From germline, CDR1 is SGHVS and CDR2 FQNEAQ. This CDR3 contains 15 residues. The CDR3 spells CASSLEVIRGNTQYF. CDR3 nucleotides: TGTGCCAGCAGCTTAGAAGTCATCCGGGGAAATACGCAGTATTTT.

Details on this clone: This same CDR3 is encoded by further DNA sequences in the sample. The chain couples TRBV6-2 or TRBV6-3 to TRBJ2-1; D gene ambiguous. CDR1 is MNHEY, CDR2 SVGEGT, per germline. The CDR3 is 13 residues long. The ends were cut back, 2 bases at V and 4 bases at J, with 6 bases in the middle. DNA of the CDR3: TGTGCCAGCAGTTACGCAGTGTACAATGAGCAGTTCTTC. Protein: CASSYAVYNEQFF.

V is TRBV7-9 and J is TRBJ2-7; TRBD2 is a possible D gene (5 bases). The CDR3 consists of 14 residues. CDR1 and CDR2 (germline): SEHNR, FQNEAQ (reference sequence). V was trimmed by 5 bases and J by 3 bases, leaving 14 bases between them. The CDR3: CASSVIVGSYEQYF. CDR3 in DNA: TGTGCCAGCAGCGTGATAGTGGGGAGCTACGAGCAGTACTTC.

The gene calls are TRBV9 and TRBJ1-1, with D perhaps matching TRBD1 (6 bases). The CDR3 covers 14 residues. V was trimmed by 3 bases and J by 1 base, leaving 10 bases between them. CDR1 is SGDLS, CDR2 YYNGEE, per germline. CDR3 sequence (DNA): TGTGCCAGCAGCGCGGGACACGCGAACACTGAAGCTTTCTTT. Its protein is CASSAGHANTEAFF.

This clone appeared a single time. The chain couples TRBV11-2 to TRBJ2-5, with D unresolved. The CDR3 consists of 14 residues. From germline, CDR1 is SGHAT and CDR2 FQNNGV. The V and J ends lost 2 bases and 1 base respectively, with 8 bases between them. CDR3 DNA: TGTGCCAGCAGCTTACGTGTAGCCCAAGAGACCCAGTACTTC. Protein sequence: CASSLRVAQETQYF.

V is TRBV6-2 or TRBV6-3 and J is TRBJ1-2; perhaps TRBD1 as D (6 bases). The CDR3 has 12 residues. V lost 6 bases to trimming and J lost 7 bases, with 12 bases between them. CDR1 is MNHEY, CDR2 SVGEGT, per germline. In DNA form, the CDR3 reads TGTGCCAGCAGCACTACAGGGTCTGGCTACACCTTC. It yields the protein CASSTTGSGYTF.

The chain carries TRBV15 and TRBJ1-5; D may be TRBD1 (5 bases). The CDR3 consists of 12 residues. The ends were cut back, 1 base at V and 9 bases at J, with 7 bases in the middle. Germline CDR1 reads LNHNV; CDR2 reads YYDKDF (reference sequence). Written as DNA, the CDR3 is TGTGCCACCAGCAGAGTGGGGGGGCCCCAGCATTTT. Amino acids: CATSRVGGPQHF.

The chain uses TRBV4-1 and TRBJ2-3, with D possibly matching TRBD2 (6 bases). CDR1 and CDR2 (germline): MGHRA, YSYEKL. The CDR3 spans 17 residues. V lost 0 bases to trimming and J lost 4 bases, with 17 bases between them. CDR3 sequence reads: CASSQEAQRALSDTQYF. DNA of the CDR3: TGCGCCAGCAGCCAAGAAGCCCAGCGGGCACTTTCAGATACGCAGTATTTT.

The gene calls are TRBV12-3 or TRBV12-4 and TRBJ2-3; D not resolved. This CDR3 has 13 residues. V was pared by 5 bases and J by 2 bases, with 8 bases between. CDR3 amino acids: CASSPPFTDTQYF. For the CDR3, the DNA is TGTGCCAGCAGTCCACCATTCACAGATACGCAGTATTTT.

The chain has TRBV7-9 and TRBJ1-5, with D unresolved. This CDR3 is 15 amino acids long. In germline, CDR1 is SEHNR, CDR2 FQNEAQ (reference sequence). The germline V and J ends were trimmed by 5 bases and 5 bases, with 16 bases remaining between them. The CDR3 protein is CASSRDGSVDQPQHF. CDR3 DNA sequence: TGTGCCAGCAGCCGCGATGGGTCAGTCGATCAGCCCCAGCATTTT.

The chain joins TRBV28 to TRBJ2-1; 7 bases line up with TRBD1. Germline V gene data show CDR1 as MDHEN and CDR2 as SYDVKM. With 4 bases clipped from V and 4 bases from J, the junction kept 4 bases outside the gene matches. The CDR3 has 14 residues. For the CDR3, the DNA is TGTGCCAGCAGTTCAACAGGGGTTTACAATGAGCAGTTCTTC. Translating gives CASSSTGVYNEQFF.

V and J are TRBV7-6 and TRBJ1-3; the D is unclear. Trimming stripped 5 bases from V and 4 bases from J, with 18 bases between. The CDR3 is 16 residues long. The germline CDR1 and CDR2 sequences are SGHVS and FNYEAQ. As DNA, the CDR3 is TGTGCCAGCAGCGAGGGTGCAGACCTTGGGGGAAACACCATATATTTT. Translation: CASSEGADLGGNTIYF.

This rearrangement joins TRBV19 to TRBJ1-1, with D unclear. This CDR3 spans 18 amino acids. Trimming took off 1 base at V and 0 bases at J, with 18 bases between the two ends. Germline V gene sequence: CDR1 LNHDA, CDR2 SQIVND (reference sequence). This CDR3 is CASSIGPREPAVNTEAFF. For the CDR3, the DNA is TGTGCCAGTAGTATAGGACCGAGGGAGCCAGCGGTGAACACTGAAGCTTTCTTT.

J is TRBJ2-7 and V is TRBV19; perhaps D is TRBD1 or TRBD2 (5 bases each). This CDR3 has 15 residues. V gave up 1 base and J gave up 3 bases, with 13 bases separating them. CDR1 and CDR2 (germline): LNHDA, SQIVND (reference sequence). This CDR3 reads CASSIASGQGYEQYF. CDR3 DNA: TGTGCCAGTAGTATAGCAAGCGGACAAGGCTACGAGCAGTACTTC.

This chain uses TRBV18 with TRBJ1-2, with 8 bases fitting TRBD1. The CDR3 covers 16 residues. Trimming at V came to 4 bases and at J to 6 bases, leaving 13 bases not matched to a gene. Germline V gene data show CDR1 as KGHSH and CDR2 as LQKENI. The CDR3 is CASSRTQGAPADGYTF. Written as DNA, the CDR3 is TGTGCCAGCTCACGGACCCAGGGGGCGCCGGCTGATGGCTACACCTTC. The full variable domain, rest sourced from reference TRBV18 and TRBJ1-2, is NAGVMQNPRHLVRRRGQEARLRCSPMKGHSHVYWYRQLPEEGLKFMVYLQKENIIDESGMPKERFSAEFPKEGPSILRIQQVVRGDSAAYFCASSRTQGAPADGYTFGSGTRLTVV.

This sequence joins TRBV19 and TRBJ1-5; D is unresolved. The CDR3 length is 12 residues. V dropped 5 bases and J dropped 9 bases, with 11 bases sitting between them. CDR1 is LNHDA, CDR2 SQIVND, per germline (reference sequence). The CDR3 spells CASSPQSGPQHF. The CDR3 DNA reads TGTGCCAGTAGTCCCCAATCGGGGCCCCAGCATTTT.

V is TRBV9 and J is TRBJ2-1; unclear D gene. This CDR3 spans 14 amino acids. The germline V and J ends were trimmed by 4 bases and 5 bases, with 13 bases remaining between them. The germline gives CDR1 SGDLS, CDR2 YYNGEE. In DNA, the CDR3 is TGTGCCAGCAGCCCTCGGATTCAGCACAATGAGCAGTTCTTC. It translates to CASSPRIQHNEQFF.

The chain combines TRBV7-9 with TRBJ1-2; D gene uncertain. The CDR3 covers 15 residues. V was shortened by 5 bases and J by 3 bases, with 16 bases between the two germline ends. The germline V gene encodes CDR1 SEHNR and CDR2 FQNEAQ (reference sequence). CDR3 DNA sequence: TGTGCCAGCAGCCGCCTAGAGAGTTGGGACTATGGCTACACCTTC. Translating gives CASSRLESWDYGYTF.